The 4 T cell receptor beta chains below come from one sample, sequenced in a study of blood T cell repertoires in COVID-19. Here immunoSEQ multiplex PCR was the method, and the copy in TCRdb shows in-frame clones only, minus some. Of approximately 200,000 clones detected, roughly four fifths appear once; the ten largest clones hold less than 8.5%. The sample was PBMCs or T cells enriched from blood (not recorded which). The receptor set was obtained from a man aged 35-49 years who had recovered from COVID-19.

The V and J genes are TRBV4-1 and TRBJ1-2, with 7 bases matching TRBD1. The CDR3 consists of 15 residues. The germline gives CDR1 MGHRA, CDR2 YSYEKL. The J segment lost 6 bases and the V segment lost 3 bases, leaving 10 bases of the junction unmatched. CDR3 nucleotide sequence: TGCGCCAGCAGCCATGGAAAACAGACAGGGCATGGCTACACCTTC. Translating it yields CASSHGKQTGHGYTF.

V is TRBV18 and J is TRBJ1-3; a possible D gene is TRBD1 (5 bases). CDR3 length: 13 amino acids. Germline CDR1 and CDR2: KGHSH and LQKENI. The V gene lost 5 bases and the J gene lost 8 bases, with 13 bases spanning the gap. The CDR3 DNA is TGTGCCAGCTCAGCCCGGGCCAGGGACACCATATATTTT. Its protein product is CASSARARDTIYF.

This sequence joins TRBV2 and TRBJ2-7, with 9 bases lining up with TRBD1. CDR3 size: 14 residues. V shed 8 bases, J shed 5 bases, and the junction held 10 bases outside the gene matches. Germline CDR1 and CDR2: SNHLY and FYNNEI. CDR3: CASVRDRGGDEQYF. CDR3 DNA: TGTGCCAGCGTCCGAGACAGGGGGGGGGACGAGCAGTACTTC.

This clone was seen only once. The chain recombines TRBV5-4 with TRBJ1-1; unclear D gene. There are 15 residues in the CDR3. V was pared by 4 bases and J by 1 base, with 14 bases between. The germline gives CDR1 SGHNT, CDR2 YYREEE (reference sequence). CDR3 region: CASSRKTHGNTEAFF. The CDR3, as DNA: TGTGCCAGCAGCCGCAAGACACATGGGAACACTGAAGCTTTCTTT.